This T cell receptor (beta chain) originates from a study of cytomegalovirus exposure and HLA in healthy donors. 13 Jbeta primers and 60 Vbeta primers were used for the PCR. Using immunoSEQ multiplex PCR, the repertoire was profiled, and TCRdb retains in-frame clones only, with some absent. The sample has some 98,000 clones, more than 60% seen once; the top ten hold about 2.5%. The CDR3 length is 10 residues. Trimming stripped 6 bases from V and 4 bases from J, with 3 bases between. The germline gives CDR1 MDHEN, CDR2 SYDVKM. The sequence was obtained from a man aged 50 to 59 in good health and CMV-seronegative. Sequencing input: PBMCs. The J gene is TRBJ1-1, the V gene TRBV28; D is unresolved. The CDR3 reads CASSFTEAFF. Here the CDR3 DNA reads TGTGCCAGCAGCTTCACTGAAGCTTTCTTT.